This T cell receptor (beta chain) came from a study of CD4+ T cells in melanoma. Findings and caveats of the study: CD8+ T cell, macrophage and B cell function reportedly correlated with neoantigen-specific CD4+ T cells. Reportedly, melanoma neoantigen-specific CD4+ T cells showed varied differentiation states.

The data were produced by immunoSEQ multiplex PCR, yet TCRdb's version contains in-frame clones alone and is incomplete. The data contain around 18,000 clones, about four fifths of them singletons. Regarding this clone: Its antigen remains unidentified.

Per germline, CDR1 MNHNY and CDR2 SVGAGI (reference sequence). The CDR3 runs 14 residues. V shed 2 bases and J 2 bases; nucleotides not matched to a gene: 2. The J gene is TRBJ2-5, the V gene TRBV6-6; 7 bases align to TRBD1. Source material: cells from a culture (not recorded whether cultured in vitro). This receptor was identified in a human donor with melanoma. The CDR3: CASSYQGEQETQYF. The DNA for the CDR3 is TGTGCCAGCAGTTACCAGGGGGAACAAGAGACCCAGTACTTC.